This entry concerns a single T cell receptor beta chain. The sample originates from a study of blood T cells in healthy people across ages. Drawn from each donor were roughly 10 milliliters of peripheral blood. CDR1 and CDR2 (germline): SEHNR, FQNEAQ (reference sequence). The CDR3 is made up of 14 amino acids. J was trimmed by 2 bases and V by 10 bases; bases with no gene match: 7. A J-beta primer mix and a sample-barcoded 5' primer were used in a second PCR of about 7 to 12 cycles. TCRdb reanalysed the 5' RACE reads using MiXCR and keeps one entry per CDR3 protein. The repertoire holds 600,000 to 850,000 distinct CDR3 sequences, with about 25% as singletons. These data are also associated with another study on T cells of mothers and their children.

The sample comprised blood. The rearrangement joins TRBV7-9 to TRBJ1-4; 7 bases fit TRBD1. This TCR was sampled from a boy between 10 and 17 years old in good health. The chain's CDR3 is CATETGTTNEKLFF. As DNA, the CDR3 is TGTGCCACCGAGACAGGGACGACTAATGAAAAACTGTTTTTT.